The 20 T cell receptor beta chains below all came from one sample that was sequenced in a study of yellow fever vaccine responses in identical twins. TCRdb reprocessed the RT-PCR reads with MiXCR, giving one entry per CDR3 protein. Among about 4,700 distinct CDR3 sequences listed, roughly 91% were seen once. This material consisted of T cells from blood (PBMCs), unsorted or a sorted subset (not recorded which), taken before or after yellow fever vaccination (not recorded which). The receptor set was obtained from a young woman who received the yellow fever vaccine.

The CDR3 loop reads CASSLALAGEGEQFF. The CDR3 nucleotides read TGCGCCAGCAGCTTGGCACTAGCGGGAGAAGGGGAGCAGTTCTTC. The V call is TRBV5-1, the J call TRBJ2-1, with 11 positions matching TRBD2. The germline V gene has CDR1 SGHRS and CDR2 YFSETQ. CDR3 size: 15 residues. V was pared by 0 bases and J by 10 bases, with 6 bases of the junction left unmatched. Variable domain in full (rest from reference TRBV5-1 and TRBJ2-1): KAGVTQTPRYLIKTRGQQVTLSCSPISGHRSVSWYQQTPGQGLQFLFEYFSETQRNKGNFPGRFSGRQFSNSRSEMNVSTLELGDSALYLCASSLALAGEGEQFFGPGTRLTVL.

This clonotype showed up just a few times. V usage is TRBV4-2 and J usage is TRBJ1-4; D is unresolved. With 1 base removed from V and 2 bases from J, the gap between germline ends came to 11 bases. This CDR3 has 16 amino acids. Germline CDR1 LGHNA, CDR2 YNFKEQ. The CDR3, as DNA: TGTGCCAGCAGCCAAGCGGGTAGGAATACTAATGAAAAACTGTTTTTT. As protein: CASSQAGRNTNEKLFF.

This chain joins TRBV12-3 or TRBV12-4 and TRBJ2-7; 9 bases fit TRBD1. The CDR3 spans 13 residues. With V trimmed by 5 bases and J by 4 bases, 3 bases remained unmatched. CDR3 sequence: CASSGGQGYEQYF. Here the CDR3 DNA reads TGTGCCAGCAGTGGGGGACAGGGTTACGAGCAGTACTTC.

J is TRBJ2-1 and V is TRBV7-9; the D call may be TRBD1 or TRBD2 (5 bases each). The CDR3 is made up of 13 amino acids. V lost 5 bases and J lost 7, with 12 bases in between. Germline CDR1 is SEHNR and CDR2 is FQNEAQ (reference sequence). The CDR3 DNA is TGTGCCAGCAGCCTGGGACCCACAAATGAGCAGTTCTTC. Its protein is CASSLGPTNEQFF.

The chain has TRBV7-9 and TRBJ1-1; D is uncertain. V was shortened by 3 bases and J by 0 bases, with 5 bases between the two germline ends. Germline CDR1 SEHNR, CDR2 FQNEAQ (reference sequence). The CDR3 has 13 residues. CDR3 sequence (DNA): TGTGCCAGCAGCTTTTCTGTGAACACTGAAGCTTTCTTT. Protein: CASSFSVNTEAFF.

CDR3 residues: CASSLMESSYNEQFF. As DNA, the CDR3 is TGTGCCAGCAGCTTAATGGAGAGCTCCTACAATGAGCAGTTCTTC. V usage is TRBV11-1 and J usage is TRBJ2-1, with D unclear. The V end lost 2 bases, the J end lost 0 bases, and 8 bases lay between the germline ends. CDR3 length equals 15 residues. CDR1 and CDR2 (germline): SGHAT, FQDESV (reference sequence).

The genes are TRBV12-3 or TRBV12-4 and TRBJ2-1; possible D gene TRBD1, 6 bases. This CDR3 has 16 residues. Trimming took off 2 bases at V and 3 bases at J, with 14 bases between the two ends. The chain's CDR3 is CASSLSSGHNYNEQFF. The CDR3 nucleotides are TGTGCCAGCAGTTTAAGTTCGGGACATAACTACAATGAGCAGTTCTTC.

The gene calls are TRBV4-1 and TRBJ2-5; D is possibly TRBD1 (6 bases). CDR3 length: 16 residues. Germline values: CDR1 MGHRA, CDR2 YSYEKL. With 0 bases removed from V and 1 base from J, the gap between germline ends came to 12 bases. CDR3 sequence (DNA): TGCGCCAGCAGCCAAGATGGCGGACAGCCCCAAGAGACCCAGTACTTC. It encodes CASSQDGGQPQETQYF.

The CDR3 loop reads CSVEHGNSGEQYF. The CDR3, as DNA: TGCAGCGTTGAGCACGGGAACTCGGGGGAGCAGTACTTC. This sequence joins TRBV29-1 and TRBJ2-7, with D tentatively TRBD2 (5 bases). The CDR3 is 13 residues long. Germline V gene data show CDR1 as SQVTM and CDR2 as ANQGSEA. V lost 3 bases to trimming and J lost 7 bases, with 16 bases between them.

This clonotype occurred once. The V and J genes are TRBV19 and TRBJ2-2, with no clear D. Germline loops: CDR1 LNHDA, CDR2 SQIVND (reference sequence). V was pared by 7 bases and J by 0 bases, with 12 bases between. This CDR3 contains 15 residues. The CDR3 bases are TGTGCCAGTACCCGAACAGAGACGAACACCGGGGAGCTGTTTTTT. Its translation is CASTRTETNTGELFF.

This clonotype was counted a few times. In DNA form, the CDR3 reads TGTGCCAGCAGGCCTGGGGACTTCTCCTATAATTCACCCCTCCACTTT. Protein product: CASRPGDFSYNSPLHF. The chain recombines TRBV13 with TRBJ1-6, with D perhaps matching TRBD1 (5 bases). Germline-derived CDR1 and CDR2 are PRHDT and FYEKMQ (reference sequence). The CDR3 is made up of 16 amino acids. The V gene lost 6 bases and the J gene lost 0 bases, with 12 bases spanning the gap.

This sequence joins TRBV11-3 and TRBJ1-1; unclear D gene. The CDR3 is 16 amino acids. CDR1 is SGHNT, CDR2 YENEEA, per germline. V lost 6 bases and J lost 1, with 18 bases in between. The CDR3 DNA is TGTGCCAGCAGTGTTCCACCAAATCTACCGAACACTGAAGCTTTCTTT. Its protein product is CASSVPPNLPNTEAFF.

V and J are TRBV10-3 and TRBJ1-6; 8 bases agree with TRBD1. Germline CDR1 is ENHRY and CDR2 is SYGVKD. The V and J ends lost 0 bases and 11 bases, in that order; junction bases with no gene match: 6. The CDR3 totals 15 residues. The CDR3 DNA reads as TGTGCCATCAGTGAGTCGGGACAGGTGTCGGCACCCCTCCACTTT. This encodes CAISESGQVSAPLHF.

The CDR3 DNA follows: TGTGCCAGCAGCTTAGACGGCTACGAGCAGTACTTC. Protein: CASSLDGYEQYF. The V call is TRBV11-1, the J call TRBJ2-7; D is unresolved. CDR3 length: 12 amino acids. From germline, CDR1 is SGHAT and CDR2 FQDESV (reference sequence). With 1 base removed from V and 3 bases from J, the gap between germline ends came to 4 bases.

The DNA for the CDR3 is TGTGCCAGCAGTTATGCCGGGACACTCTACGAGCAGTACTTC. This translates into CASSYAGTLYEQYF. This chain links TRBV6-2 or TRBV6-3 with TRBJ2-7, with a tentative D call TRBD1 (6 bases). The CDR3 is 14 amino acids. V shed 3 bases and J shed 3 bases, with 12 bases lying between them. Germline CDR1 MNHEY, CDR2 SVGEGT.

The gene calls are TRBV12-3 or TRBV12-4 and TRBJ1-2; D is undetermined. The CDR3 has 12 residues. Trimming removed 4 bases at V and 8 bases at J, with 11 bases between. The CDR3 loop reads CASSSTRGGYTF. CDR3 DNA: TGTGCCAGCAGTTCGACGCGGGGAGGCTACACCTTC.

As for this clonotype: Germline and junction disagree at one end, which may indicate a read error. The J gene is TRBJ2-7, the V gene TRBV18; 9 bases are shared with TRBD2. The CDR3 is made up of 14 amino acids. CDR1 is KGHSH, CDR2 LQKENI, per germline. CDR3 bases: TGTACCAGCTCAAGGGTTAGCGGGAGCTACGAGCAGTACTTC. This translates into CTSSRVSGSYEQYF.

This chain joins TRBV29-1 and TRBJ1-2, with 7 bases fitting TRBD1. Germline CDR1 reads SQVTM; CDR2 reads ANQGSEA. V shed 0 bases, J shed 4 bases, and the junction held 8 bases outside the gene matches. The CDR3 has 15 amino acids. The CDR3 is CSVEDPSRGSYGYTF. As DNA, the CDR3 is TGCAGCGTTGAAGATCCGAGCAGGGGGAGCTATGGCTACACCTTC.

This sequence joins TRBV23-1 and TRBJ1-6; D gene ambiguous. TRBV23-1 falls under the ORF class, with uncertain function. This CDR3 has 16 residues. The V gene lost 8 bases and the J gene lost 0 bases, with 14 bases spanning the gap. The CDR3 DNA reads TGCGCCAGCGGAGAACCCAGGAGCTCCTATAATTCACCCCTCCACTTT. This translates into CASGEPRSSYNSPLHF.

The V gene is TRBV10-1, the J gene TRBJ1-6; 7 bases line up with TRBD1. This CDR3 comprises 13 residues. Germline loops: CDR1 WNHNN, CDR2 SYGVQD (reference sequence). V gave up 8 bases and J gave up 10 bases; unmatched junction bases: 8. The CDR3 sequence is CASGQAFGSPLHF. The CDR3 DNA reads TGCGCCAGCGGACAGGCCTTTGGATCACCCCTCCACTTT.